A selection of T cell receptor beta chains follows, all from one sample in a study of chemoradiotherapy in HPV16-positive cancers. Some clones are missing from TCRdb's copy, which holds only in-frame ones; the method was immunoSEQ multiplex PCR. The data contain approximately 6,400 clones, around 85% of them singletons. This material consisted of tumor tissue, taken from a patient who underwent chemoradiotherapy. These receptors were taken from a human donor with HPV-associated anogenital cancer. The CDR3 runs from the conserved cysteine through the conserved F or W. D genes are given only for firm matches. For some rows the clone size is stated as once, few or many, or as a class when expanded; others skip it.

v_call,j_call,clone_size,d_call,cdr3_aa,cdr3_nt
TRBV15,TRBJ2-7,-,-,CATSINKRGTYEQYF,TGTGCCACCAGCATCAATAAACGAGGAACCTACGAGCAGTACTTC
TRBV28,TRBJ2-5,-,TRBD2,CATRTSGSGLETQYF,TGTGCCACCAGGACTAGCGGGAGTGGGCTGGAGACCCAGTACTTC
TRBV7-2,TRBJ2-1,few,TRBD2,CASSFVSGRGRTYNEQFF,TGTGCCAGCAGCTTTGTAAGCGGGAGAGGGAGGACCTACAATGAGCAGTTCTTC
TRBV7-9,TRBJ2-7,few,TRBD1,CASSSGQGRPYEQYF,TGTGCCAGCAGCTCGGGACAGGGGAGACCCTACGAGCAGTACTTC
TRBV6-4,TRBJ2-3,-,-,CASSDSLPSTQYF,TGTGCCAGCAGTGACTCTTTGCCCTCTACGCAGTATTTT
TRBV9,TRBJ2-5,-,TRBD1,CASSEGQGFETQYF,TGTGCCAGCAGCGAGGGACAGGGGTTCGAGACCCAGTACTTC
TRBV19,TRBJ1-2,-,-,CASSIDRGRPYGYTF,TGTGCCAGTAGTATAGATCGGGGCAGACCCTATGGCTACACCTTC
TRBV10-1,TRBJ1-1,-,-,CASSESMNTEAFF,TGCGCCAGCAGTGAGTCGATGAACACTGAAGCTTTCTTT
TRBV19,TRBJ2-2,-,TRBD2,CASSIWAGGALFTGELFF,TGTGCCAGTAGTATATGGGCGGGGGGCGCATTGTTTACCGGGGAGCTGTTTTTT
TRBV21-1,TRBJ2-4,-,-,CASTGGTPKGLAGVGIQYF,TGTGCCAGCACCGGAGGAACTCCAAAGGGACTAGCGGGAGTTGGCATTCAGTACTTC
TRBV10-3,TRBJ1-1,-,TRBD1,CAISGQGDTEAFF,TGTGCCATCAGCGGACAGGGCGACACTGAAGCTTTCTTT
TRBV4-2,TRBJ2-7,-,-,CASSQEIGLASYEQYF,TGTGCCAGCAGCCAAGAAATAGGCCTAGCGTCCTACGAGCAGTACTTC
TRBV10-1,TRBJ2-7,-,-,CASSEMGYRVSRAYEQYF,TGCGCCAGCAGTGAGATGGGATACCGGGTCTCGCGGGCCTACGAGCAGTACTTC
TRBV2,TRBJ1-2,once,-,CASSDVGDRAGYTF,TGTGCCAGCAGTGACGTCGGGGACCGGGCTGGCTACACCTTC
TRBV28,TRBJ1-4,-,TRBD1,CASTAGTGGEKLFF,TGTGCCAGCACCGCCGGGACAGGGGGGGAAAAACTGTTTTTT
TRBV2,TRBJ2-5,once,-,CASSGGTGLGETQYF,TGTGCCAGCAGCGGGGGAACAGGGCTAGGGGAGACCCAGTACTTC
TRBV15,TRBJ2-2,-,TRBD1,CATSRGDRANTGELFF,TGTGCCACCAGCAGGGGAGACAGGGCGAACACCGGGGAGCTGTTTTTT
TRBV9,TRBJ2-7,-,TRBD2,CASTRGGDAYEQYF,TGTGCCAGCACCCGGGGGGGAGATGCCTACGAGCAGTACTTC
TRBV7-8,TRBJ2-6,few,-,CASSFAGLSGANVLTF,TGTGCCAGCAGCTTCGCAGGGCTTTCTGGGGCCAACGTCCTGACTTTC
TRBV5-1,TRBJ2-7,-,-,CASSSWGGRLDHEQYF,TGCGCCAGCAGCTCTTGGGGAGGAAGACTGGACCACGAGCAGTACTTC
TRBV29-1,TRBJ2-2,-,TRBD2,CSADLAGKPTGELFF,TGCAGCGCCGACCTAGCGGGGAAACCCACCGGGGAGCTGTTTTTT
TRBV30,TRBJ1-5,-,-,CAWSEGVTQPQHF,TGTGCCTGGAGTGAAGGGGTCACTCAGCCCCAGCATTTT
TRBV9,TRBJ1-2,-,-,CASSKGGRGGYTF,TGTGCCAGCAGTAAGGGGGGTCGGGGTGGCTACACCTTC
TRBV5-6,TRBJ1-4,-,TRBD1,CASSLQGQGHREKLFF,TGTGCCAGCAGCTTACAAGGACAGGGACATAGGGAAAAACTGTTTTTT
TRBV12-2,TRBJ2-5,-,-,CASRLARGETQYF,TGTGCAAGTCGCTTAGCCAGGGGGGAGACCCAGTACTTC
TRBV6-5,TRBJ1-2,few,-,CASSPGHDYGYTF,TGTGCCAGCAGCCCGGGACACGACTATGGCTACACCTTC
TRBV9,TRBJ1-1,-,-,CASSGGRGRGDTEAFF,TGTGCCAGCAGCGGGGGAAGAGGGAGAGGAGACACTGAAGCTTTCTTT
TRBV30,TRBJ1-6,once,-,CAWSVGISGRSSYNSPLHF,TGTGCCTGGAGTGTAGGTATTTCGGGGCGGAGCTCCTATAATTCACCCCTCCACTTT
TRBV30,TRBJ1-4,-,-,CAWSGVGEKLFF,TGTGCCTGGAGCGGGGTGGGTGAAAAACTGTTTTTT
TRBV18,TRBJ2-3,-,TRBD2,CASSPPTSGGARTDTQYF,TGTGCCAGCTCACCACCGACTAGCGGGGGGGCTAGGACAGATACGCAGTATTTT
TRBV27,TRBJ1-6,-,-,CASSLPGSHSPLHF,TGTGCCAGCAGTTTACCTGGGTCTCATTCACCCCTCCACTTT
TRBV28,TRBJ2-7,-,-,CASSRGQRLYF,TGTGCCAGCAGTCGTGGGCAACGACTGTACTTC
TRBV27,TRBJ1-1,-,-,CASSPQRGMNTEAFF,TGTGCCAGCAGTCCGCAGAGGGGTATGAACACTGAAGCTTTCTTT
TRBV5-4,TRBJ1-1,-,-,CASTMNTEAFF,TGTGCCAGCACCATGAACACTGAAGCTTTCTTT
TRBV10-2,TRBJ2-7,-,-,CAVRGTSTYEQYF,TGCGCCGTTCGTGGGACGTCCACCTACGAGCAGTACTTC
TRBV28,TRBJ1-6,-,-,CASSFSNWGGSSYNSPLHF,TGTGCCAGCAGTTTCTCAAATTGGGGGGGAAGCTCCTATAATTCACCCCTCCACTTT
TRBV29-1,TRBJ1-1,once,-,CSALGNTEAFF,TGCAGCGCCTTGGGGAACACTGAAGCTTTCTTT
TRBV25-1,TRBJ1-2,-,-,CASSELAGYTF,TGTGCCAGCAGTGAATTGGCTGGCTACACCTTC
TRBV5-1,TRBJ2-7,-,TRBD1,CASSFSDRGAYEQYF,TGCGCCAGCAGTTTTTCTGACAGGGGAGCGTACGAGCAGTACTTC
TRBV7-3,TRBJ2-2,-,-,CASNLGGGELFF,TGTGCCAGCAACCTGGGTGGGGGGGAGCTGTTTTTT
TRBV29-1,TRBJ2-7,once,-,CSVEEPPYEQYF,TGCAGCGTTGAAGAACCCCCTTACGAGCAGTACTTC
TRBV20-1,TRBJ2-7,-,-,CSAPYQYEQYF,TGCAGTGCCCCTTACCAATACGAGCAGTACTTC